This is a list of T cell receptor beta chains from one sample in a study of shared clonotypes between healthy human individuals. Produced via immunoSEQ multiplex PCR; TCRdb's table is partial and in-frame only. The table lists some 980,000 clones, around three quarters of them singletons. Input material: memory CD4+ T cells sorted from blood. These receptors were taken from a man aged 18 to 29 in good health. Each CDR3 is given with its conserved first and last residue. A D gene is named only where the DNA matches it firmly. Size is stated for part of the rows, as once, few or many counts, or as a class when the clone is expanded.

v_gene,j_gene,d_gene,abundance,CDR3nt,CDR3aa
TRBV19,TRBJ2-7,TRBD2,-,TGTGCCAGTAGCATAGGGACTAGCGGGATTTACGAGCAGTACTTC,CASSIGTSGIYEQYF
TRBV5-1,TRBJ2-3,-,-,TGCGCCAGCAGCTTGGGCGGGGCCGGTACAGATACGCAGTATTTT,CASSLGGAGTDTQYF
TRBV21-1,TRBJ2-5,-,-,TGTGCCAGCAGCAATGGGCGGGACCCCAAGGAGACCCAGTACTTC,CASSNGRDPKETQYF
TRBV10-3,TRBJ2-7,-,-,TGTGCCATCAGTGAGTCGGATTACGAGCAGTACTTC,CAISESDYEQYF
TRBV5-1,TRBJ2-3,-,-,TGCGCCAGCAGCTTGATGGAGGATACTACAGATACGCAGTATTTT,CASSLMEDTTDTQYF
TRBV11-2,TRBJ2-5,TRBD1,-,TGTGCCAGCAGCCTAACAGGGGTCGAGACCCAGTACTTC,CASSLTGVETQYF
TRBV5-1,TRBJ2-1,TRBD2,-,TGCGCCAGCAGCTTGGGGGCTAGCGGGGTTAATGAGCAGTTCTTC,CASSLGASGVNEQFF
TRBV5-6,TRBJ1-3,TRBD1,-,TGTGCCAGCAGCCGCCGGGGACAGGTCATTTCTGGAAACACCATATATTTT,CASSRRGQVISGNTIYF
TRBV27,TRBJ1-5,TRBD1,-,TGTGCCAGCAGACCGGGGACAGGGGGCTCAATAACCAATCAGCCCCAGCATTTT,CASRPGTGGSITNQPQHF
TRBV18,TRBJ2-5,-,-,TGTGCCAGCTCACCACCTCGAGGCCAAGAGACCCAGTACTTC,CASSPPRGQETQYF
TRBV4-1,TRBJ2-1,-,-,TGCGCCAGCAGCCCCCTAGAGAGGTACAATGAGCAGTTCTTC,CASSPLERYNEQFF
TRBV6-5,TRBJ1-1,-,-,TGTGCCAGCACCCTAACCCGTACAGGGACTGAAGCTTTCTTT,CASTLTRTGTEAFF
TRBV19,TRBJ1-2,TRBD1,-,TGTGCCAGTACCCGGACAGGGGGCAACTATGGCTACACCTTC,CASTRTGGNYGYTF
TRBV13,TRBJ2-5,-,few,TGTGCCAGCAGCTTACATCGAGAGACCCAGTACTTC,CASSLHRETQYF